The rows below give T cell receptor beta chains drawn from one sample of a study of blood T cell repertoires in COVID-19. TCRdb's copy holds only in-frame clones and misses some; the assay was immunoSEQ multiplex PCR. The table includes about 63,000 clones, roughly 76% detected once. The source material was peripheral blood. The receptors originated from a woman aged 80 or older with acute or convalescent COVID-19. Each CDR3 is given with its conserved first and last residue. The D gene is left open where the match is weak. Clone sizes are given selectively: once, few, many, or a class where the clone is expanded.

>NA|TRBV5-1|TRBJ1-1|TRBD1
TGCGCCAGCAGCGTATACAGGGGGCGAGGAGCTTTCTTT
CASSVYRGRGAFF
>NA|TRBV2|TRBJ2-7|TRBD1
TGTGCCAGCAGTCCGGGACAGGGGGCATTTTTCTACGAGCAGTACTTC
CASSPGQGAFFYEQYF
>NA|TRBV28|TRBJ2-6|NA
TGTGCCAGCAGTTTAGGAGGGGTACGTGAATCTGGGGCCAACGTCCTGACTTTC
CASSLGGVRESGANVLTF
>NA|TRBV18|TRBJ1-5|TRBD1
TGTGCCAGCTCACCCCGCGGGACAGCTGAGCGGCCCCAGCATTTT
CASSPRGTAERPQHF
>NA|TRBV5-5|TRBJ2-2|NA
TGTGCCAGCAGCGGGACAAACACCGGGGAGCTGTTTTTT
CASSGTNTGELFF
>few|TRBV2|TRBJ2-1|NA
TGTGCCAGCAGTGCCTTTAACAATGAGCAGTTCTTC
CASSAFNNEQFF
>NA|TRBV6-5|TRBJ2-3|TRBD2
TGTGCCAGCAGTTCTAGGACTAGCGAAGATACGCAGTATTTT
CASSSRTSEDTQYF
>NA|TRBV27|TRBJ2-1|TRBD2
TGTGCCAGCAGAGGACTAGCGGGAGGCCCCCGGCTTTACAATGAGCAGTTCTTC
CASRGLAGGPRLYNEQFF
>NA|TRBV5-1|TRBJ2-1|TRBD2
TGCGCCAGCAGCTTGGGGGGGACTAGTTACAATGAGCAGTTCTTC
CASSLGGTSYNEQFF
>NA|TRBV28|TRBJ1-3|NA
TGTGCCAGCAGAACGCGGGGGATGGGAAACACCATATATTTT
CASRTRGMGNTIYF
>NA|TRBV7-9|TRBJ1-6|NA
TGTGCCAGCAGCTTTCAGGGTGGGAATTCACCCCTCCACTTT
CASSFQGGNSPLHF
>NA|TRBV28|TRBJ2-5|TRBD2
TGTGCCAGCAAATCTCTTGGGGGAGGGTCCCCCGAGACCCAGTACTTC
CASKSLGGGSPETQYF
>NA|TRBV13|TRBJ1-2|NA
TGTGCCAGCAGCTTAGGGGGCAGGGAGGATTATGGCTACACCTTC
CASSLGGREDYGYTF
>NA|TRBV6-5|TRBJ2-7|TRBD2
TGTGCCAGCAGTTACGCCGGGAGCGGGAGGGTTCGCGAGCAGTACTTC
CASSYAGSGRVREQYF
>NA|TRBV28|TRBJ1-2|TRBD1
TGTGCCAGCAGTTTATGGAACGGACAGGGGGCTCTTGCTAACTATGGCTACACCTTC
CASSLWNGQGALANYGYTF
>once|TRBV13|TRBJ2-5|NA
TGTGCCAGCAGCCCGGGACTCCGGCCCCTCCAAGAGACCCAGTACTTC
CASSPGLRPLQETQYF
>NA|TRBV28|TRBJ1-1|TRBD1
TGTGCCAGCAGCACCCTAAGGGGGGACAGTCGATTCTTT
CASSTLRGDSRFF